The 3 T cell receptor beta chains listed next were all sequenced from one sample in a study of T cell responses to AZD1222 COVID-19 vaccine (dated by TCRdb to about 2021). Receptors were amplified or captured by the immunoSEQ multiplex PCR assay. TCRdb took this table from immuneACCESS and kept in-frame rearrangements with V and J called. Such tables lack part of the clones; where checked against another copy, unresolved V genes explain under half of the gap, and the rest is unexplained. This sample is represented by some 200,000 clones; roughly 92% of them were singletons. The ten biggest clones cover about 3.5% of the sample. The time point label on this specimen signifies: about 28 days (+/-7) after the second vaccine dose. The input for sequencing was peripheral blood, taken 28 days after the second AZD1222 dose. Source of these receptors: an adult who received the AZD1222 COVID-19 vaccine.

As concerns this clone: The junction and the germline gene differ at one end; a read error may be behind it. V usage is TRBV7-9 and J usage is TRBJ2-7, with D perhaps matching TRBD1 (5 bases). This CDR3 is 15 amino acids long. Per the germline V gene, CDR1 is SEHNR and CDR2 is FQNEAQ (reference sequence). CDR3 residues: CASSLGVNWDYEQYF. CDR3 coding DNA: TGTGCCAGCAGTTTAGGGGTAAACTGGGACTACGAGCAGTACTTC.

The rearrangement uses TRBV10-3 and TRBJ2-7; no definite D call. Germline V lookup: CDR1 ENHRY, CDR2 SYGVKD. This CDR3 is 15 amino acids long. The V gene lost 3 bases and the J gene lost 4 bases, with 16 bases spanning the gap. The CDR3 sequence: CAISDETFSFYEQYF. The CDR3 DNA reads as TGTGCCATCAGTGATGAGACCTTTTCCTTTTACGAGCAGTACTTC.

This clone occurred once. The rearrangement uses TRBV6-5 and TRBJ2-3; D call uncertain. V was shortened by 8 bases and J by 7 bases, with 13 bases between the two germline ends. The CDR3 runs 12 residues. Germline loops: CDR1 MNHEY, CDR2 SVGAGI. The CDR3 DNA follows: TGTGCCAGCGGGGTTGGGTCTCATACGCAGTATTTT. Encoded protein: CASGVGSHTQYF.